Presented here are 18 T cell receptor beta chains from one specimen sequenced in a study of blood T cells in healthy people across ages. For the second PCR, which ran for about 6 to 11 cycles, a sample-barcoded 5' primer and a J-beta primer mix were used. MiXCR, applied by TCRdb to the 5' RACE reads, yields one record per CDR3 protein. The data hold about 830,000 distinct CDR3 sequences, with less than 80% observed a single time. Sequencing input: blood. The receptors were sampled from a man younger than 40 in good health.

The rearrangement uses TRBV7-2 and TRBJ2-7; TRBD1 might be the D (6 bases). This CDR3 contains 15 residues. Germline-derived CDR1 and CDR2 are SGHTA and FQGNSA. V shed 4 bases and J shed 3 bases, with 16 bases lying between them. This CDR3 is CASSYNYGQFYEQYF. CDR3 DNA: TGTGCCAGCAGCTATAACTACGGACAGTTCTACGAGCAGTACTTC.

This clonotype was counted a few times. This sequence joins TRBV6-2 or TRBV6-3 and TRBJ2-1; 8 bases agree with TRBD2. This CDR3 region has 14 residues. CDR1 and CDR2 (germline): MNHEY, SVGEGT. V was clipped by 6 bases and J by 6 bases; unmatched bases: 7. As DNA, the CDR3 is TGTGCCAGCAGCCCGGGGGGGCACGGCAATGAGCAGTTCTTC. Protein sequence: CASSPGGHGNEQFF.

This clonotype has at least ten counts. The V call is TRBV12-3 or TRBV12-4, the J call TRBJ2-4, with no clear D. The CDR3 has 14 amino acids. V lost 3 bases and J 3 bases, leaving 9 bases between the germline ends. The CDR3 DNA sequence: TGTGCCAGCAGTTTCCTCTGGCTCAAAAACATTCAGTACTTC. Translating gives CASSFLWLKNIQYF.

This chain connects TRBV27 to TRBJ2-7; 10 positions agree with TRBD1. The CDR3 is 19 amino acids. Germline V gene sequence: CDR1 MNHEY, CDR2 SMNVEV (reference sequence). Losses at the gene ends were 6 bases for V and 5 bases for J; bases not matched to a gene: 22. The CDR3 nucleotides read TGTGCCAGCAGCCCCGGCGGGACAGGGGTCATGCTAGTCACTGACGAGCAGTACTTC. Encoded protein: CASSPGGTGVMLVTDEQYF.

This clonotype was observed a handful of times. The chain is built from TRBV2 and TRBJ2-1; TRBD1 matches at 7 bases. With V trimmed by 9 bases and J by 4 bases, 3 bases remained unmatched. This CDR3 region has 12 residues. Germline-derived CDR1 and CDR2 are SNHLY and FYNNEI. CDR3 sequence: CASTDRYNEQFF. The CDR3 nucleotides are TGTGCCAGTACGGACAGGTACAATGAGCAGTTCTTC.

This sequence joins TRBV5-1 and TRBJ2-7; a possible D gene is TRBD2 (6 bases). This CDR3 spans 17 amino acids. V lost 3 bases and J lost 0, with 19 bases in between. The germline V gene encodes CDR1 SGHRS and CDR2 YFSETQ. The CDR3, as DNA: TGCGCCAGCAGCTATTTCTCCCGGGAGTTGAGCTCCTACGAGCAGTACTTC. It codes for CASSYFSRELSSYEQYF.

This clonotype has more than one count but fewer than ten. V is TRBV29-1 and J is TRBJ2-1, with D possibly being TRBD2 (6 bases). Looked up from germline, CDR1 is SQVTM and CDR2 is ANQGSEA. This CDR3 has 14 amino acids. The V end was cut by 2 bases, the J end by 3 bases, with 11 bases between. In DNA, the CDR3 is TGCAGCGTTGAAATGGGGGACTTCTACAATGAGCAGTTCTTC. Translating it yields CSVEMGDFYNEQFF.

This chain connects TRBV5-1 to TRBJ2-7; D call uncertain. Trimming took 0 bases from V and 0 from J, leaving 10 bases between them. The CDR3 is made up of 15 amino acids. Germline CDR1 and CDR2: SGHRS and YFSETQ. CDR3 in DNA: TGCGCCAGCAGCTTGGTTCCAGATAACTCCTACGAGCAGTACTTC. Translation gives CASSLVPDNSYEQYF.

The rearrangement links TRBV11-2 to TRBJ1-2; TRBD1 aligns across 7 bases. The V gene end was trimmed by 5 bases and the J gene end by 4 bases; junction bases not matched to a gene: 7. The CDR3 consists of 14 residues. The V gene's germline CDR1 is SGHAT and CDR2 FQNNGV. The CDR3 reads CASSLHNRGYGYTF. CDR3 sequence (DNA): TGTGCCAGCAGCCTCCACAACAGGGGCTATGGCTACACCTTC.

This clonotype was recorded a few times. V and J are TRBV13 and TRBJ1-6; D is unresolved. Germline values: CDR1 PRHDT, CDR2 FYEKMQ (reference sequence). The CDR3 is made up of 14 amino acids. V lost 2 bases, J lost 11 bases, and 13 bases lay in between. CDR3 region: CASSLLADRAPLHF. For the CDR3, the DNA is TGTGCCAGCAGCTTACTGGCAGACCGGGCACCCCTCCACTTT. Combining the CDR3 with reference TRBV13 and TRBJ1-6 gives the whole variable domain AAGVIQSPRHLIKEKRETATLKCYPIPRHDTVYWYQQGPGQDPQFLISFYEKMQSDKGSIPDRFSAQQFSDYHSELNMSSLELGDSALYFCASSLLADRAPLHFGNGTRLTVT.

The V and J genes are TRBV9 and TRBJ2-1; TRBD1 is a possible D gene (5 bases). Trimming pared 6 bases from V and 7 bases from J, leaving 14 bases between. Germline-derived CDR1 and CDR2 are SGDLS and YYNGEE. There are 13 residues in the CDR3. CDR3 bases: TGTGCCAGCACCACCCCGACAGAAAATGAGCAGTTCTTC. Translating gives CASTTPTENEQFF.

This chain links TRBV4-3 with TRBJ2-1; 7 bases line up with TRBD2. The trim removed 4 bases at V and 5 bases at J, leaving 11 bases unmatched. This CDR3 is built from 16 residues. Germline V CDR1 and CDR2: LGHNA, YSLEER. CDR3 sequence reads: CASSPEKIGGNNEQFF. CDR3 DNA: TGCGCCAGCAGCCCAGAAAAGATCGGGGGGAACAATGAGCAGTTCTTC.

This chain links TRBV6-2 or TRBV6-3 with TRBJ2-1; TRBD1 agrees at 8 bases. The germline gives CDR1 MNHEY, CDR2 SVGEGT. The CDR3 covers 15 residues. J gave up 6 bases and V 6 bases, and 10 bases lay outside the gene matches. DNA of the CDR3: TGTGCCAGCAGCCACGGGGCCAGGGGGCCCAATGAGCAGTTCTTC. Protein sequence: CASSHGARGPNEQFF.

J is TRBJ2-1 and V is TRBV6-2 or TRBV6-3, with TRBD1 matching 8 bases. Germline CDR1 MNHEY, CDR2 SVGEGT. Trimming removed 0 bases from V and 7 bases from J; junction bases left unmatched: 5. This CDR3 is 15 amino acids long. Here the CDR3 DNA reads TGTGCCAGCAGTTACTCCGGCAGGGGGCATAATGAGCAGTTCTTC. This encodes CASSYSGRGHNEQFF.

This clonotype was seen a single time. V usage is TRBV20-1 and J usage is TRBJ2-5; TRBD2 might be the D (5 bases). The germline gives CDR1 DFQATT, CDR2 SNEGSKA (reference sequence). V dropped 5 bases and J dropped 4 bases, with 14 bases sitting between them. The CDR3 has 13 residues. CDR3 coding DNA: TGCAGTGCTGGAGGCCGGGAACGAGAGACCCAGTACTTC. Translated: CSAGGRERETQYF.

This clonotype has a single count. This sequence joins TRBV6-5 and TRBJ2-1, with a weak D call TRBD2 (6 bases). V lost 1 base and J 4 bases, leaving 11 bases between the germline ends. Germline lookup yields CDR1 MNHEY and CDR2 SVGAGI. The CDR3 has 15 amino acids. For the CDR3, the DNA is TGTGCCAGCAGTTACTACCGGGGGTATTACAATGAGCAGTTCTTC. Residues: CASSYYRGYYNEQFF.

V and J are TRBV29-1 and TRBJ2-4; 10 bases agree with TRBD1. The length of the CDR3 is 15 residues. In germline, CDR1 is SQVTM, CDR2 ANQGSEA. Trimming at V came to 6 bases and at J to 1 base, leaving 6 bases not matched to a gene. The CDR3 sequence: CSVPSGQGAKNIQYF. The CDR3 DNA is TGCAGCGTACCCTCGGGACAGGGGGCCAAAAACATTCAGTACTTC.

The V gene is TRBV4-2, the J gene TRBJ2-7, with a weak D call TRBD2 (6 bases). Trimming shortened V by 0 bases and J by 1 base, and 13 bases separated the two germline ends. The germline V gene encodes CDR1 LGHNA and CDR2 YNFKEQ. This CDR3 is built from 16 residues. The CDR3 reads CASSQEGGLTSYEQYF. Written as DNA, the CDR3 is TGTGCCAGCAGCCAAGAGGGCGGACTAACTTCCTACGAGCAGTACTTC.